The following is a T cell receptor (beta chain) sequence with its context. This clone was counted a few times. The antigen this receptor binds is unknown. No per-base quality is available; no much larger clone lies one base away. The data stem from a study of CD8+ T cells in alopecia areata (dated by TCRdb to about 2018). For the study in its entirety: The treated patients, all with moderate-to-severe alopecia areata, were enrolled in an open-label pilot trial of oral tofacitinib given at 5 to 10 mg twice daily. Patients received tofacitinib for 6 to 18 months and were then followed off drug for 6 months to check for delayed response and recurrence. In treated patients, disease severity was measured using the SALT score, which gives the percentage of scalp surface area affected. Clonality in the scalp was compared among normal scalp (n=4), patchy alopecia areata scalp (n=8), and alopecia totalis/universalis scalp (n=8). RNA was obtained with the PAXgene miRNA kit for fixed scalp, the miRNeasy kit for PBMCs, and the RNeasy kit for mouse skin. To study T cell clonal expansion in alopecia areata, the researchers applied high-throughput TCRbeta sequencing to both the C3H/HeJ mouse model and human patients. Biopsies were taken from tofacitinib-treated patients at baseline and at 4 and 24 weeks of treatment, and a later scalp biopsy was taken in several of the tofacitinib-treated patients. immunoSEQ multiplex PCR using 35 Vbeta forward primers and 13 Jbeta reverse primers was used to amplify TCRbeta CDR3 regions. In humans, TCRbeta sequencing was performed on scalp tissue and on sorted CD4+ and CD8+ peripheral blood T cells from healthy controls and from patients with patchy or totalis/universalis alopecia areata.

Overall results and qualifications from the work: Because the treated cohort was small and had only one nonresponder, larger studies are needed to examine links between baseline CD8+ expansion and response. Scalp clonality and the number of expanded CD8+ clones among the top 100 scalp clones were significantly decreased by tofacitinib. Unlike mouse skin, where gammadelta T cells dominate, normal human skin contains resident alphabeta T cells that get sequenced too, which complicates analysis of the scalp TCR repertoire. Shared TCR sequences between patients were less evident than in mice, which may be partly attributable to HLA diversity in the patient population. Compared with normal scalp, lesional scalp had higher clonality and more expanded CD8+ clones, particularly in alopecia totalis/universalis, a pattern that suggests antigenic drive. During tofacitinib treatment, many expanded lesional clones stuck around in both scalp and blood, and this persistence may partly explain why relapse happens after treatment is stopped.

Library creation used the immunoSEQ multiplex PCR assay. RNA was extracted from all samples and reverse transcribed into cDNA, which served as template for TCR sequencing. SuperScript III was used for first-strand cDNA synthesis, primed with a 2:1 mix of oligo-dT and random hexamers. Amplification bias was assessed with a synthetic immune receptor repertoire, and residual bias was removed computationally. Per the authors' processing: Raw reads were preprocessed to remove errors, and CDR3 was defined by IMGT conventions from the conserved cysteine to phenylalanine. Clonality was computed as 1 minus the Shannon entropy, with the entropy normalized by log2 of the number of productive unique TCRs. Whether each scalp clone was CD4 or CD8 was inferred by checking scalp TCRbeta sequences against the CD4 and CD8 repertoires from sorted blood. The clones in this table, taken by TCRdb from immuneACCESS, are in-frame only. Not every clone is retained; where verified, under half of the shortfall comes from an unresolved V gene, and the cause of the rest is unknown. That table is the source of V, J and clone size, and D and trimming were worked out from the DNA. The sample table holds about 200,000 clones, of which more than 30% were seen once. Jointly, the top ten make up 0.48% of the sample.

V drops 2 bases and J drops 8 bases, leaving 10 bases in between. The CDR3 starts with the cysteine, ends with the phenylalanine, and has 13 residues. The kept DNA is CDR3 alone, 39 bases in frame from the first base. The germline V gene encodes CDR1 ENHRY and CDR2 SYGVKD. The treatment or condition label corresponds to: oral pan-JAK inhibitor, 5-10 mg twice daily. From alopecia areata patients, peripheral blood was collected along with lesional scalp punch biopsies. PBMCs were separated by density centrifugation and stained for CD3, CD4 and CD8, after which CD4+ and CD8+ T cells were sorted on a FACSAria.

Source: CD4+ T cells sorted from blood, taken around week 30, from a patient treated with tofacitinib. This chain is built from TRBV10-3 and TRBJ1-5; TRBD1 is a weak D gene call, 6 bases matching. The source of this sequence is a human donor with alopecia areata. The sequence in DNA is TGTGCCATCAGTGAGGGGGACATCAAGCCCCAGCATTTT. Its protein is CAISEGDIKPQHF.